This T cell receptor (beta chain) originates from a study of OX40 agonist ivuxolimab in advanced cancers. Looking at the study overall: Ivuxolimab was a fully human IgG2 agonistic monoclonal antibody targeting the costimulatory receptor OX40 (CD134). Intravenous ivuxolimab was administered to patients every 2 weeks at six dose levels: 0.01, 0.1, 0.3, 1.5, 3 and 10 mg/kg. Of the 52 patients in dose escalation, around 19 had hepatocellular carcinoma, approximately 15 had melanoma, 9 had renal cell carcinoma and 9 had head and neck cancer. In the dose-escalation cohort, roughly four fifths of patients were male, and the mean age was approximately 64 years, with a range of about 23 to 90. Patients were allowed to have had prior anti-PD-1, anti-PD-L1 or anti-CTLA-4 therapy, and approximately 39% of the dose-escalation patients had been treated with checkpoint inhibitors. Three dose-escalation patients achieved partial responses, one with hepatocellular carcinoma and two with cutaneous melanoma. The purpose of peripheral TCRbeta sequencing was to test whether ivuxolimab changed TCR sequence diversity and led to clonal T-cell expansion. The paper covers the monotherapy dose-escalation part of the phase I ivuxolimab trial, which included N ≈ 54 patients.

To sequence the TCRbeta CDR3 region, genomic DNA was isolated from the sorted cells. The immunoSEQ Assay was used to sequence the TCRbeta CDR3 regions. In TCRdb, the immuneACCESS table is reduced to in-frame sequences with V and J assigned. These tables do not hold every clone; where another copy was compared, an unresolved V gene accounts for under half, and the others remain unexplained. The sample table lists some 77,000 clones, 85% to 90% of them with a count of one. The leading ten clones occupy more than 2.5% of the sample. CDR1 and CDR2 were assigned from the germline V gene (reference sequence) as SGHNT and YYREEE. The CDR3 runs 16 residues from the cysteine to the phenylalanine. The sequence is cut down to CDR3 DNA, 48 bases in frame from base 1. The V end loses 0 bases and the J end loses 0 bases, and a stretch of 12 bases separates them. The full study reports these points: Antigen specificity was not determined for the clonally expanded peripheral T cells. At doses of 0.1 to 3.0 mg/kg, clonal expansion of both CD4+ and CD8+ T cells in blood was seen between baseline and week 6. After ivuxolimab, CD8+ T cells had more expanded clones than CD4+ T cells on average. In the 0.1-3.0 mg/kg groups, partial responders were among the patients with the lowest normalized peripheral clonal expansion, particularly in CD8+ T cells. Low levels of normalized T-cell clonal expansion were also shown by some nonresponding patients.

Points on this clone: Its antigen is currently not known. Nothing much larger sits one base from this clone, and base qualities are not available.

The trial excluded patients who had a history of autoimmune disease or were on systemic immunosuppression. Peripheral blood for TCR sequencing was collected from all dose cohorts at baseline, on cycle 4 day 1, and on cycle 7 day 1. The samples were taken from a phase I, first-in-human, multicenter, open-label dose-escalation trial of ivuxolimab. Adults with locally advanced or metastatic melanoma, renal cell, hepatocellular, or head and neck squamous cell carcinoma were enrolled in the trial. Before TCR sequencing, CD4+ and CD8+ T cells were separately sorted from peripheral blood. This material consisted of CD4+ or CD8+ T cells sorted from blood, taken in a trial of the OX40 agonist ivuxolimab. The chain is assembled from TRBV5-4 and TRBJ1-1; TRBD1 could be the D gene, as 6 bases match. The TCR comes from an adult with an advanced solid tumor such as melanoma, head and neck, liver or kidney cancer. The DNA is TGTGCCAGCAGCTTGGGGGCACAGGGCCTGAACACTGAAGCTTTCTTT. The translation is CASSLGAQGLNTEAFF.